The next 17 T cell receptor beta chains were all read from a single sample in a study of radiation and T cells in renal cell carcinoma. Time point denoted: blood 2 weeks post-SBRT. As for treatment: 15 Gy SBRT to primary tumor, nephrectomy 4 weeks later. Profiling relied on immunoSEQ multiplex PCR, and the TCRdb table lists in-frame clones only, not all of them. The sample lists 100,000 to 150,000 clones, roughly four fifths occurring once. The sample in question was blood, obtained from a patient whose treatment included radiotherapy and nephrectomy. The receptors originated from a man between 50 and 59 years old with renal cell carcinoma.

The chain links TRBV6-4 to TRBJ1-1, with TRBD1 matching 8 bases. After removal of 4 bases from V and 3 bases from J, the junction contained 1 base not matched to a gene. CDR1 and CDR2 (germline): MRHNA, SNTAGT. The CDR3 consists of 13 residues. The CDR3 protein is CASSADRDTEAFF. The DNA for the CDR3 is TGTGCCAGCAGTGCGGACAGGGACACTGAAGCTTTCTTT.

The chain is built from TRBV19 and TRBJ1-1, with TRBD1 matching 7 bases. In germline, CDR1 is LNHDA, CDR2 SQIVND (reference sequence). The CDR3 has 13 amino acids. J was trimmed by 6 bases and V by 3 bases; bases with no gene match: 4. The CDR3 DNA reads TGTGCCAGTAGTATCGACAGGGCACCTGAAGCTTTCTTT. It translates to CASSIDRAPEAFF.

The chain has TRBV2 and TRBJ2-7, with TRBD1 as a possible D gene (5 bases). The CDR3 length is 13 residues. The germline gives CDR1 SNHLY, CDR2 FYNNEI. V dropped 3 bases and J dropped 7 bases, with 13 bases sitting between them. The CDR3 region is CASSESVKGEQYF. The CDR3 DNA sequence: TGTGCCAGCAGTGAGAGTGTGAAGGGGGAGCAGTACTTC.

J is TRBJ1-1 and V is TRBV9; D perhaps matches TRBD1 (6 bases). In germline, CDR1 is SGDLS, CDR2 YYNGEE. The CDR3 has 15 amino acids. The V gene lost 0 bases and the J gene lost 3 bases, with 12 bases spanning the gap. The CDR3 bases are TGTGCCAGCAGCGTAGCCCGGGACACGGACACTGAAGCTTTCTTT. It is translated as CASSVARDTDTEAFF.

The J gene is TRBJ2-3, the V gene TRBV2, with D perhaps being TRBD1 or TRBD2 (6 bases each). V was clipped by 7 bases and J by 0 bases, with 17 bases between them. Germline V gene lookup returns CDR1 SNHLY and CDR2 FYNNEI. This CDR3 has 16 amino acids. CDR3 protein: CASTPRGESSTDTQYF. CDR3 DNA sequence: TGTGCCAGCACCCCGAGGGGGGAGTCTAGCACAGATACGCAGTATTTT.

This clone was counted only a few times. Other DNA sequences in this specimen translate into the identical CDR3. The chain joins TRBV6-4 to TRBJ1-5; D uncertain. CDR3 length: 13 residues. V was clipped by 2 bases and J by 7 bases, with 9 bases between them. From germline, CDR1 is MRHNA and CDR2 SNTAGT. CDR3 nucleotide sequence: TGTGCCAGCAGTGACAGGGTCGGGCAGCCCCAGCATTTT. Its protein is CASSDRVGQPQHF.

This clone was counted a few times. The rearrangement uses TRBV2 and TRBJ1-2, with unresolved D. CDR1 is SNHLY, CDR2 FYNNEI, per germline. The CDR3 extends over 12 amino acids. With 7 bases removed from V and 1 base from J, the gap between germline ends came to 7 bases. The CDR3 sequence: CASKRDNYGYTF. The DNA of the CDR3 is TGTGCCAGCAAGAGAGATAACTATGGCTACACCTTC.

The chain employs TRBV19 and TRBJ2-2, with D possibly TRBD1 on 6 matching bases. Germline assignment: CDR1 LNHDA and CDR2 SQIVND (reference sequence). CDR3 length: 15 residues. V was cut by 8 bases and J by 0 bases, with 13 bases left in between. CDR3 sequence (DNA): TGTGCCAGTCTCCAAGGGGGATCGAACACCGGGGAGCTGTTTTTT. As protein: CASLQGGSNTGELFF. The full variable domain, in which reference TRBV19 and TRBJ2-2 provide the parts outside the CDR3, is DGGITQSPKYLFRKEGQNVTLSCEQNLNHDAMYWYRQDPGQGLRLIYYSQIVNDFQKGDIAEGYSVSREKKESFPLTVTSAQKNPTAFYLCASLQGGSNTGELFFGEGSRLTVL.

The chain combines TRBV11-2 with TRBJ2-3; D gene ambiguous. In germline, CDR1 is SGHAT, CDR2 FQNNGV. Between the trimmed V and J ends, which lost 0 bases and 4 bases, there was a span of 11 bases. The length of the CDR3 is 15 residues. The CDR3 nucleotides are TGTGCCAGCAGCTTAGATGGGGATTTGGCAGATACGCAGTATTTT. Its translation is CASSLDGDLADTQYF.

The chain carries TRBV4-1 and TRBJ2-5, with 9 bases lining up with TRBD2. This CDR3 region has 16 residues. Germline values: CDR1 MGHRA, CDR2 YSYEKL. V lost 3 bases, J lost 2 bases, and 7 bases stayed unmatched. The CDR3 DNA follows: TGCGCCAGCAGCCATAGGACTAGCGCATCTCAAGAGACCCAGTACTTC. Translation gives CASSHRTSASQETQYF.

DNA for the CDR3: TGTGCCTGGAGTGTAGAGGGTTTCGCCGTCGAGCAGTACTTC. Protein sequence: CAWSVEGFAVEQYF. The rearrangement joins TRBV30 to TRBJ2-7; D is possibly TRBD2 (5 bases). Trimming took off 0 bases at V and 6 bases at J, with 15 bases between the two ends. This CDR3 is 14 amino acids long. The germline gives CDR1 GTSNPN, CDR2 SVGIG (reference sequence). The full variable domain, with the rest looked up from reference TRBV30 and TRBJ2-7, is SQTIHQWPATLVQPVGSPLSLECTVEGTSNPNLYWYRQAAGRGLQLLFYSVGIGQISSEVPQNLSASRPQDRQFILSSKKLLLSDSGFYLCAWSVEGFAVEQYFGPGTRLTVT.

This clone showed up just a few times. The chain links TRBV10-1 to TRBJ1-4, with D possibly matching TRBD1 (6 bases). The germline V gene has CDR1 WNHNN and CDR2 SYGVQD (reference sequence). With 8 bases removed from V and 5 bases from J, the gap between germline ends came to 18 bases. The CDR3 runs to 15 residues. CDR3 DNA sequence: TGCGCCAGCGCAAAGACAGGCTGGAGGAATGAAAAACTGTTTTTT. It encodes CASAKTGWRNEKLFF.

CDR3 sequence reads: CASSVVAGGDRTQYF. CDR3 DNA sequence: TGTGCCAGCAGCGTAGTGGCGGGGGGGGACCGTACGCAGTATTTT. The chain uses TRBV9 and TRBJ2-3; 9 bases are a match to TRBD2. Germline lookup yields CDR1 SGDLS and CDR2 YYNGEE. The V segment lost 0 bases and the J segment 8 bases; nucleotides outside the gene matches: 7. This CDR3 contains 15 residues.

The genes are TRBV7-9 and TRBJ1-1; D unclear. V shed 5 bases and J shed 1 base, with 14 bases lying between them. The germline V gene encodes CDR1 SEHNR and CDR2 FQNEAQ (reference sequence). This CDR3 has 15 residues. Written as DNA, the CDR3 is TGTGCCAGCAGCGCCCGTTTCGGGTCGAACACTGAAGCTTTCTTT. Translation gives CASSARFGSNTEAFF.

The V gene is TRBV28, the J gene TRBJ2-7; 7 bases are shared with TRBD2. CDR1 and CDR2 from the germline V gene are MDHEN and SYDVKM. V lost 4 bases, J lost 5 bases, and 11 bases stayed unmatched. The CDR3 totals 15 residues. The CDR3 loop reads CASSSPKWGGDEQYF. As DNA, the CDR3 is TGTGCCAGCAGTTCCCCCAAATGGGGGGGTGACGAGCAGTACTTC.

The chain couples TRBV27 to TRBJ1-2; D uncertain. The V gene's germline CDR1 is MNHEY and CDR2 SMNVEV (reference sequence). The CDR3 runs to 16 residues. Trimming removed 6 bases from V and 2 bases from J, with 19 bases in between. The CDR3 reads CASSTHRGPQNYGYTF. The CDR3, as DNA: TGTGCCAGCAGCACACACCGCGGGCCTCAGAACTATGGCTACACCTTC.

The genes are TRBV11-3 and TRBJ2-7; D gene unclear. CDR1 SGHNT and CDR2 YENEEA come from the germline V gene. CDR3 length: 12 residues. V gave up 4 bases and J gave up 6 bases, with 10 bases separating them. The chain's CDR3 is CASSSYNSEQYF. Here the CDR3 DNA reads TGTGCCAGCAGCTCCTACAACTCCGAGCAGTACTTC. The whole variable domain, remainder taken from reference TRBV11-3 and TRBJ2-7, is EAGVVQSPRYKIIEKKQPVAFWCNPISGHNTLYWYLQNLGQGPELLIRYENEEAVDDSQLPKDRFSAERLKGVDSTLKIQPAELGDSAVYLCASSSYNSEQYFGPGTRLTVT.